This TCR beta chain is from a study of spatial heterogeneity in lung cancer. Whole-study context: Follow-up PBMC samples were sequenced when available, at a median of roughly 25 months after resection.

The germline CDR1 and CDR2 sequences are SGHNT and YENEEA. V lost 0 bases to trimming and J lost 5 bases, with 17 bases between them. The CDR3 extends over 16 amino acids. TCRdb reprocessed the 5' RACE reads with MiXCR, giving one entry per CDR3 protein. The sample lists about 220 distinct CDR3 sequences; 46% were seen once. The time point: blood at routine non-recurrence follow-up after resection. In each case, whole RNA from tumor, nontumor lung or frozen PBMC was sequenced unsorted. With respect to this clonotype: Its antigen is as yet unknown. Because this beta chain is a stray read in a library intended to capture alpha chains, its abundance should not be given much weight.

Whole-study results and caveats: The study found ubiquitous expanded tumor TCRs in blood more at resection than follow-up.

Sequencing used PBMCs, obtained at follow-up. This TCR derives from a male donor with early-stage non-small cell lung cancer. The V call is TRBV11-3, the J call TRBJ2-7; TRBD1 might be the D (6 bases). The CDR3 sequence: CASSLESSPGQHEQYF. The CDR3 DNA follows: TGTGCCAGCAGCTTAGAGTCATCGCCGGGACAACACGAGCAGTACTTC. The variable domain in full, with the rest retrieved from reference TRBV11-3 and TRBJ2-7, is EAGVVQSPRYKIIEKKQPVAFWCNPISGHNTLYWYLQNLGQGPELLIRYENEEAVDDSQLPKDRFSAERLKGVDSTLKIQPAELGDSAVYLCASSLESSPGQHEQYFGPGTRLTVT.